By its share, the clone carrying this TCR beta chain is medium-sized. Antigen specificity is unknown. The QIAseq Immune Repertoire TCR panel built the libraries from approximately 16 ng of total RNA. TCRdb used MiXCR to reprocess the reads, holding one entry per CDR3 protein. The repertoire holds approximately 850 distinct CDR3 sequences, around 7.9% seen once, with 25% to 40% in the top ten. This sample is drawn from a study of circulating CD8 cells and anti-PD-1 response in melanoma. The study, taken as a whole, reports: Under 8% of TRB clonotypes were shared between subsets at M1.

Sorting of live CD3+CD8+TCRalphabeta+ cells by PD-1 and/or TIGIT gave four subsets. V lost 3 bases and J 10 bases, leaving 15 bases between the germline ends. Germline V gives CDR1 MNHEY, CDR2 SMNVEV (reference sequence). The CDR3 spans 13 residues. The TCR sequence derives from a human donor with melanoma. The rearrangement joins TRBV27 to TRBJ1-2; the D gene is possibly TRBD1 (5 bases). Source: CD8+ T cells from PBMCs, taken at baseline or after one month of anti-PD-1 therapy (not recorded which). The CDR3 coding sequence is TGTGCCAGCAGTTTGGGGCGGTTTGGTGTCTACACCTTC. This translates into CASSLGRFGVYTF.